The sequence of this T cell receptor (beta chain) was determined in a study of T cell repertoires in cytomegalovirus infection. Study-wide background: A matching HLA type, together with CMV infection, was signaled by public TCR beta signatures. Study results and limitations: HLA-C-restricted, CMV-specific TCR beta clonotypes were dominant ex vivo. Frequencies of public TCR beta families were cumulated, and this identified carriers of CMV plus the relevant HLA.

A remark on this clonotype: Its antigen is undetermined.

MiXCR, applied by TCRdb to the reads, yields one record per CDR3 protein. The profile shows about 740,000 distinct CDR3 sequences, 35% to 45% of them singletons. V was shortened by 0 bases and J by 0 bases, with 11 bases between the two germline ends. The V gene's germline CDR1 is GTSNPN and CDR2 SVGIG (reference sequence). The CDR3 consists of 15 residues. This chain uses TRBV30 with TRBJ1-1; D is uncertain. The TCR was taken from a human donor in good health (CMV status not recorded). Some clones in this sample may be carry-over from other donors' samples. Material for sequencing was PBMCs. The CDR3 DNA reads TGTGCCTGGAGTGTACTAGGCAACCTGAACACTGAAGCTTTCTTT. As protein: CAWSVLGNLNTEAFF.